These 12 T cell receptor beta chains were sequenced from one sample in a study of beta chain features in type 1 diabetes. Study conclusions and caveats: All four CD4+ subsets of Type 1 diabetes patients contained TCRB CDR3s that were moderately but significantly shorter.

Expressed TCRB transcripts got sequenced, as all isolated RNA was reverse transcribed. Sequencing was performed with immunoSEQ multiplex PCR; in TCRdb, only in-frame clones are kept and a portion is missing. This sample carries 550,000 to 850,000 clones, 13% of them seen once, and the ten largest clones take 0.02% to 0.025%. Their antigens are not known. Sequencing input: naive CD4+ T cells from blood. The receptors derive from a young man with type 1 diabetes.

In its sample, this clone was seen a few times. This rearrangement joins TRBV6-5 to TRBJ1-1; the D gene is possibly TRBD1 (5 bases). This CDR3 comprises 12 residues. Trimming cost V 6 bases and J 10 bases, with 15 bases left between them. CDR1 and CDR2 (germline): MNHEY, SVGAGI. The CDR3 spells CASSPVEGRAFF. The CDR3 coding sequence is TGTGCCAGCAGCCCCGTGGAGGGACGAGCTTTCTTT.

CDR3 DNA: TGTGCCAGCAGCCAATTGAATGAAAAACTGTTTTTT. Translated: CASSQLNEKLFF. The V gene is TRBV14, the J gene TRBJ1-4; D unclear. The CDR3 has 12 amino acids. Germline CDR1 and CDR2: SGHDN and FVKESK. The V end lost 2 bases, the J end lost 5 bases, and 3 bases lay between the germline ends.

This clone was detected only a few times. The chain employs TRBV11-1 and TRBJ2-2, with 9 bases that match TRBD1. The germline V gene has CDR1 SGHAT and CDR2 FQDESV (reference sequence). V lost 6 bases to trimming and J lost 3 bases; unmatched junction nucleotides: 8. The CDR3 length is 16 residues. CDR3 amino acids: CASRPKGDRDTGELFF. The CDR3, as DNA: TGTGCCAGCAGGCCTAAAGGGGACAGGGACACCGGGGAGCTGTTTTTT.

In nucleotides, the CDR3 is TGCGCCAGCAGCCTGACTGGACAGATCGTCAACTACGAGCAGTACTTC. Its translation: CASSLTGQIVNYEQYF. The gene calls are TRBV5-1 and TRBJ2-7, with D possibly TRBD1 on 6 matching bases. CDR1 and CDR2 (germline): SGHRS, YFSETQ. V was trimmed by 4 bases and J by 3 bases, leaving 20 bases between them. The CDR3 spans 16 residues.

The chain combines TRBV19 with TRBJ1-5; the D is unclear. The CDR3 length is 14 residues. V lost 1 base and J lost 2, with 6 bases in between. Germline CDR1 LNHDA, CDR2 SQIVND (reference sequence). The CDR3 here is CASSIGEGNQPQHF. As DNA, the CDR3 is TGTGCCAGTAGTATAGGGGAGGGCAATCAGCCCCAGCATTTT.

The chain recombines TRBV29-1 with TRBJ1-2; D uncertain. This CDR3 spans 12 amino acids. Trimming took off 0 bases at V and 2 bases at J, with 4 bases between the two ends. Germline lookup yields CDR1 SQVTM and CDR2 ANQGSEA. CDR3 loop: CSVEDSNYGYTF. The CDR3 nucleotides read TGCAGCGTTGAAGACAGCAACTATGGCTACACCTTC.

This clone occurred a few times. The junction departs from germline at one end; a sequencing error may be responsible. This chain connects TRBV7-7 to TRBJ2-5; D possibly corresponds to TRBD2 (5 bases). Per the germline V gene, CDR1 is SSHAT and CDR2 is FNYEAQ (reference sequence). The CDR3 runs 15 residues. The CDR3 region is CASSFGRHTGETQYF. The CDR3 coding sequence is TGTGCTAGCAGCTTTGGGAGACATACCGGGGAGACCCAGTACTTC.

The chain carries TRBV28 and TRBJ1-5; the D is unclear. CDR3 length: 12 residues. CDR1 and CDR2 (germline): MDHEN, SYDVKM. Between the trimmed V and J ends, which lost 5 bases and 11 bases, there was a span of 13 bases. The DNA for the CDR3 is TGTGCCAGCAGTCTGCTTAGGACGTCCCAGCATTTT. Protein product: CASSLLRTSQHF. The variable domain in full, completed from reference TRBV28 and TRBJ1-5, reads DVKVTQSSRYLVKRTGEKVFLECVQDMDHENMFWYRQDPGLGLRLIYFSYDVKMKEKGDIPEGYSVSREKKERFSLILESASTNQTSMYLCASSLLRTSQHFGDGTRLSIL.

This clone has only a few counts. V is TRBV19 and J is TRBJ2-3; the match to TRBD2 covers 9 bases. The CDR3 contains 13 residues. With 9 bases clipped from V and 6 bases from J, the junction kept 7 bases outside the gene matches. CDR1 is LNHDA, CDR2 SQIVND, per germline (reference sequence). The CDR3 sequence is CASGTSPQDTQYF. CDR3 coding DNA: TGTGCCAGCGGGACTAGCCCGCAGGATACGCAGTATTTT.

This clone was picked up a small number of times. V is TRBV30 and J is TRBJ2-7, with D perhaps assigned TRBD1 or TRBD2 (5 bases each). The germline CDR1 and CDR2 sequences are GTSNPN and SVGIG (reference sequence). Trimming cost V 5 bases and J 6 bases, with 17 bases left between them. The CDR3 consists of 13 residues. CDR3 bases: TGTGCCTGGGAACGGGGCCGGGGCCTCGAGCAGTACTTC. This encodes CAWERGRGLEQYF.

V usage is TRBV30 and J usage is TRBJ2-5; no definite D call. Gene TRBJ2-7 matches the end of the DNA better, so the J call may be wrong. Germline V lookup: CDR1 GTSNPN, CDR2 SVGIG (reference sequence). The CDR3 is 17 residues long. The chain's CDR3 is CAWSVTPRPGFSYEQYF. CDR3 in DNA: TGTGCCTGGAGTGTAACCCCCCGCCCGGGTTTCTCCTACGAGCAGTACTTC.

The chain is built from TRBV18 and TRBJ1-6; D remains unclear. The CDR3 consists of 15 residues. Germline V gene data show CDR1 as KGHSH and CDR2 as LQKENI. Trimming cost V 2 bases and J 13 bases, with 18 bases left between them. Here the CDR3 reads CASSPDYETWAPLHF. The DNA of the CDR3 is TGTGCCAGCTCACCAGATTACGAGACGTGGGCTCCCCTCCACTTT. The entire variable domain, with the rest obtained from reference TRBV18 and TRBJ1-6, is as follows: NAGVMQNPRHLVRRRGQEARLRCSPMKGHSHVYWYRQLPEEGLKFMVYLQKENIIDESGMPKERFSAEFPKEGPSILRIQQVVRGDSAAYFCASSPDYETWAPLHFGNGTRLTVT.